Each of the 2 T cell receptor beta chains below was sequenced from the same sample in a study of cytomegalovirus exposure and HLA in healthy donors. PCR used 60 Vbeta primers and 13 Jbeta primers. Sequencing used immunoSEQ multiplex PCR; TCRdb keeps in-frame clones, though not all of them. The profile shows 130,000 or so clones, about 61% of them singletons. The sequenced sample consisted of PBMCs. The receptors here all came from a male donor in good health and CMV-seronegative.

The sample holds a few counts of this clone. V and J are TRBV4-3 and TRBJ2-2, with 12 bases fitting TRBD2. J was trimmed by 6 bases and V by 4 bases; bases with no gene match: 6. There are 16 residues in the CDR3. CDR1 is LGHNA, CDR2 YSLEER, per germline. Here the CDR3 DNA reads TGCGCCAGCAGCCCAGGGCTAGCGGGGGGGGCCGGGGAGCTGTTTTTT. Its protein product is CASSPGLAGGAGELFF.

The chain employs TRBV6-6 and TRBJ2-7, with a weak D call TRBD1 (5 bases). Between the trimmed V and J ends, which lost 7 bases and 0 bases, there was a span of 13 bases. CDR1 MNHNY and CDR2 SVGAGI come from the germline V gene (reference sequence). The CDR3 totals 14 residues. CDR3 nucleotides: TGTGCCAGCACCCCGGACAAGAACTCCTACGAGCAGTACTTC. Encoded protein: CASTPDKNSYEQYF.